This T cell receptor (beta chain) was sequenced in a study of Graves' ophthalmopathy and Graves' hyperthyroidism. Findings of the study overall: Cross-validated, the 13-signature model showed 87.88%/81.08% sensitivity/specificity, and 80%/75% in the test set. Most thyroid clonotypes expanded beyond 0.001 frequency were also found in blood.

Hyperthyroidism qualified as stable when ophthalmopathy did not develop within 18 months of follow-up. Fresh peripheral blood (about 10 ml) yielded the PBMCs. Scientists amplified the TCR beta CDR3 regions from RNA transcripts. The workflow started with a first-round RT-PCR run with HTBI primers and then moved on to a second-round multiplex PCR. TCRdb reanalysed the multiplex PCR reads using MiXCR and keeps one entry per CDR3 protein. The sample has around 400,000 distinct CDR3 sequences; over 20% are singletons. Of note for this clonotype: Its antigen is not known.

The CDR3 covers 17 residues. From germline, CDR1 is LGHNA and CDR2 YSLEER. The ends lost 1 base at V and 2 bases at J; junction bases unmatched: 7. Sequenced input: peripheral blood. The rearrangement joins TRBV4-3 to TRBJ2-2, with 7 bases matching TRBD2. This TCR was sampled from a woman under 30 with stable Graves' hyperthyroidism. The CDR3 coding sequence is TGCGCCAGCAGCCAAGCTGGGGCGGGAGACAACACCGGGGAGCTGTTTTTT. Its protein product is CASSQAGAGDNTGELFF.